Detailed here is one TCR beta chain. Its antigen is not yet known. No much larger clone is present one base from it, and per-base qualities are unavailable. This sample was included in a study of blood T cell repertoires in COVID-19 (dated by TCRdb to 2020 to 2021). Concerning the study at large: Samples from collaborators originated in the United States, Italy and Spain and spanned both the acute and convalescent phases of COVID-19. The material from the prospective study consisted of cDNA or gDNA derived from T cells, B-cell-depleted T cells, or PBMCs. Sample metadata almost always included a de-identified subject ID, COVID-19 status, age in years and sex. Samples came from the ongoing ImmuneRACE study (first 160 participants) plus 1,254 subjects from 6 global collaborators. Where HLA class I and class II types were available, the types were taken from metadata supplied by the sample provider, not from assay-based typing. The dataset comprised deeply sampled blood TCRbeta repertoires from subjects exposed to, actively infected with, or recovered from COVID-19. The repertoires were released in a freely available public database intended as a resource for research on the immune response to SARS-CoV-2. Broad study findings and their caveats: How much clinical and demographic metadata was included differed by source and by participant, and the metadata was provided uncurated.

In the germline V gene (reference sequence), CDR1 corresponds to MNHNY and CDR2 to SVGAGI. The CDR3 covers 17 residues, taking in both the cysteine and the phenylalanine. CDR3 DNA is the only sequence kept; it has 51 bases, read in frame from the first base. V lost 5 bases and J lost 2 bases; the stretch between them is 21 bases long. In Seattle, one collaborating source enrolled patients while the infection was active and tracked those patients longitudinally over the course of disease. The collaborating institutions used their own protocols to collect whole blood in K2EDTA tubes. Collaborator samples were shipped for TCRbeta analysis as frozen whole blood, isolated PBMCs, or DNA extracted from either sample type. The immunoSEQ Assay, a bias-controlled multiplex PCR, was used to amplify TCRbeta CDR3 regions from genomic DNA. As for the original processing: The number of nucleated cells in each sample was estimated by amplification of reference gene primers within the assay. Sequence reads were collapsed and filtered to measure the absolute abundance of every unique TCRbeta CDR3 rearrangement. For each sample, productive Simpson clonality was calculated as the square root of Simpson's diversity index across productive rearrangements. The clones in this table, taken by TCRdb from immuneACCESS, are in-frame only. Not every clone is retained; where verified, under half of the shortfall comes from an unresolved V gene, and the cause of the rest is unknown. From that table come the V and J calls and clone size; the DNA was used to work out D and trimming. Within this sample are 300,000 to 350,000 clones, with around 91% of them counted one time only. About 1% of the sample belongs to the ten largest clones.

Rearrangement joined TRBV6-6 to TRBJ1-2, with a tentative D gene TRBD1 over 6 matching bases. This clonotype originated in a woman aged 35 to 49 with COVID-19, enrolled during active disease. Source material: peripheral blood. The CDR3 reads CASSPQGKAGRNYGYTF. The nucleotide sequence is given as TGTGCCAGCAGTCCCCAGGGGAAGGCAGGGAGAAACTATGGCTACACCTTC.